Listed below are T cell receptor beta chains from one sample, sequenced in a study of blood T cell repertoires in COVID-19. Clones were read by immunoSEQ multiplex PCR, and TCRdb kept only the in-frame ones, dropping some. The table shows 150,000 to 200,000 clones, with roughly four fifths occurring only once. Material: PBMCs or T cells enriched from blood (not recorded which). These receptors all stem from a man in his forties who had recovered from COVID-19. Each CDR3 is given with its conserved first and last residue. Each record gives: clone size, V gene, J gene, D gene, CDR3 DNA, CDR3 protein. A D gene is named only where the DNA matches it firmly. Clone size is given for some rows only: seen once, a few or many times, or a class if the clone is expanded.

-	TRBV9	TRBJ2-2	TRBD1	TGTGCCAGCAGCGTACTGGGACAGGGCACCGGGGAGCTGTTTTTT	CASSVLGQGTGELFF
-	TRBV7-2	TRBJ1-5	TRBD1	TGTGCCAGCAGCCCAGGGACAGGGAGGAGCAATCAGCCCCAGCATTTT	CASSPGTGRSNQPQHF
-	TRBV5-1	TRBJ2-7	-	TGCGCCAGCAGCTTGGACGGAGTTATCAACGAGCAGTACTTC	CASSLDGVINEQYF
-	TRBV5-1	TRBJ2-5	-	TGCGCCAGCAACTCTCTCGGGGGCCAAGAGACCCAGTACTTC	CASNSLGGQETQYF
-	TRBV28	TRBJ2-1	-	TGTGCCAGCAGTCTAGGACTTAGCTCCTACAATGAGCAGTTCTTC	CASSLGLSSYNEQFF
-	TRBV10-2	TRBJ1-6	TRBD1	TGCGCCAGCAGCGGACAGGGCGATAATTCACCCCTCCACTTT	CASSGQGDNSPLHF
-	TRBV19	TRBJ2-1	-	TGTGCCAGTAGGGTAGGAGGTGAGCAGTTCTTC	CASRVGGEQFF
-	TRBV5-4	TRBJ2-2	-	TGTGCCAGCAGCCAATCAGAGAACACCGGGGAGCTGTTTTTT	CASSQSENTGELFF
-	TRBV20-1	TRBJ2-7	TRBD2	TGCAGTGCTAGTCACATCCCTAGCGGGCTCTCCTACGAGCAGTACTTC	CSASHIPSGLSYEQYF
once	TRBV24-1	TRBJ1-2	-	TGTGCCACCAGTGAACGGGGTAACTATGGCTACACCTTC	CATSERGNYGYTF
-	TRBV7-9	TRBJ2-7	-	TGTGCCAGCAGCTTAAAGGGCCAGGGTCCCCTCTACGAGCAGTACTTC	CASSLKGQGPLYEQYF
-	TRBV9	TRBJ2-4	-	TGTGCCAGCAGCGTAGGCAACAGGGCGAACATTCAGTACTTC	CASSVGNRANIQYF